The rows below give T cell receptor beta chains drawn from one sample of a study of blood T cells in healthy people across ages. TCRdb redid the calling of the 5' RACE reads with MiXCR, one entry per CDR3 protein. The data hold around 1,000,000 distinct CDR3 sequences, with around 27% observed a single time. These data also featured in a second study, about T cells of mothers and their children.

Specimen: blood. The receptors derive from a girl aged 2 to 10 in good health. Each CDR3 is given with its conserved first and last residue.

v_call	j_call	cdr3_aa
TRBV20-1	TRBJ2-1	CSARISYSDRDVHNEQFF
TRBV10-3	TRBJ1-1	CAISQDREGTEAFF
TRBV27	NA	CASSLWEGDEQFF
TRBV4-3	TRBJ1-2	CASSQELNYGYTF
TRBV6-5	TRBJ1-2	CASSYGLTYTF
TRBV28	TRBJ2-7	CASRRSGSTYEQYF
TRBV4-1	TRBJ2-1	CASGGQVGVNNEQSF
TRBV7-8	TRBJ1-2	CASSLYKQGDYGYTF
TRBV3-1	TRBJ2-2	CASGTLNTGELFF
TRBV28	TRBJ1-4	CASSLRGIDEKLFF
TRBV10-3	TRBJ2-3	CAISVGTSATDTQYF
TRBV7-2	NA	CASSPLTGHSYEQYF
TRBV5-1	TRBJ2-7	CASSLEDGTRDF
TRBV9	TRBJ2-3	CASSVVGSDTQYF
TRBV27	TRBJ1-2	CASSTKAGGAYGYTF
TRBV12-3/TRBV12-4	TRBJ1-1	CASSWGMNTEAFF
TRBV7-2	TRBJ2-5	CASLGGQLRETQYF
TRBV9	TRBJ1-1	CASSGGENTEAFF
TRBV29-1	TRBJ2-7	CSVLLAGAGSYEQYF
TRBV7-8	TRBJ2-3	CASSFAFVATDTQYF
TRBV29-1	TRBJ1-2	CSALTGSYGYTF
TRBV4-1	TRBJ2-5	CASSQRTAVETQYF
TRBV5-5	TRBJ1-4	CASSGLGGINEKLFF
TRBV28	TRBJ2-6	CASHHSGANVLTF
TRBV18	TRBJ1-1	CASSGGQGTEAFF
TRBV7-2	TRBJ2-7	CASSSMTSGIYEQYF
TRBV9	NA	CASSVYVLDGEQYF
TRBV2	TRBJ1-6	CASSFNPGTGALLNSPLHF
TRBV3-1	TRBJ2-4	CASSQASTASAKNIQYF
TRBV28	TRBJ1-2	CASSLKPGGQGYTF
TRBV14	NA	CASSLSGAIGEQFF
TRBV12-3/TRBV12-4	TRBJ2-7	CASSITGEEQYF
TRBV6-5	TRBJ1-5	CASSYGQGSQPQHF
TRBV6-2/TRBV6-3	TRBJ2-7	CASSVSEPYEQYF
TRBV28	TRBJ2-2	CASKTSGNTGELFF
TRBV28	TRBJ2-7	CASRPRTGPTYEQYF
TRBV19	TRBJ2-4	CASGGDDVAKNIQYF
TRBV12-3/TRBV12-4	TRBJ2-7	CASAPGSYEQYF